This T cell receptor beta chain stems from a study of cytomegalovirus exposure and HLA in healthy donors. Worth noting for this clone: Its antigen is not known.

Generated by immunoSEQ multiplex PCR, the TCRdb table keeps only in-frame clones and is missing some. The table lists about 150,000 clones, about 82% of them singletons. The CDR3 has 11 residues. CDR1 and CDR2 (germline): ENHRY, SYGVKD. V was cut by 10 bases and J by 2 bases, with 9 bases left in between. Study-level findings and limits: Cytomegalovirus association was listed for approximately 150 TCR beta chains.

The sequenced sample consisted of PBMCs. The origin of this receptor is a human donor in good health. This chain links TRBV10-3 with TRBJ2-7; D perhaps matches TRBD2 (5 bases). For the CDR3, the DNA is TGTGCCACGGGGAATACCTACGAGCAGTACTTC. Translation: CATGNTYEQYF.